The 8 T cell receptor beta chains below were found in one sample sequenced in a study of T cell responses to AZD1222 COVID-19 vaccine. Method: immunoSEQ multiplex PCR; TCRdb's copy keeps in-frame clones and lacks some. The sample includes around 80,000 clones, approximately 83% of them seen just once. This sample comprised peripheral blood, obtained 28 days after the second AZD1222 dose. The receptors stem from an adult who received the AZD1222 COVID-19 vaccine.

V is TRBV30 and J is TRBJ1-2, with no clear D. There are 15 residues in the CDR3. Germline V lookup: CDR1 GTSNPN, CDR2 SVGIG (reference sequence). V lost 4 bases to trimming and J lost 0 bases, with 15 bases between them. CDR3 DNA sequence: TGTGCCTGGATTATCCCCCCAGCTACTAACTATGGCTACACCTTC. Translating gives CAWIIPPATNYGYTF.

This chain links TRBV3-1 (or the pseudogene TRBV3-2) with TRBJ2-5; D is unclear. V lost 0 bases and J 2 bases, leaving 10 bases between the germline ends. The CDR3 spans 15 residues. From germline, CDR1 is LGHDT and CDR2 YNNKEL (reference sequence). The CDR3 reads CASSQDVAVQETQYF. The DNA of the CDR3 is TGTGCCAGCAGCCAAGATGTAGCAGTACAAGAGACCCAGTACTTC.

This chain connects TRBV30 to TRBJ2-5, with D possibly TRBD2 on 6 matching bases. In germline, CDR1 is GTSNPN, CDR2 SVGIG (reference sequence). The CDR3 covers 14 residues. The CDR3 loop is CAGGRGVPGETQYF. The CDR3, as DNA: TGTGCGGGGGGTAGAGGGGTTCCCGGAGAGACCCAGTACTTC. Complete variable domain (other parts from reference TRBV30 and TRBJ2-5): SQTIHQWPATLVQPVGSPLSLECTVEGTSNPNLYWYRQAAGRGLQLLFYSVGIGQISSEVPQNLSASRPQDRQFILSSKKLLLSDSGFYLCAGGRGVPGETQYFGPGTRLLVL.

V and J are TRBV25-1 and TRBJ1-2; the D gene is possibly TRBD1 (6 bases). V lost 6 bases and J lost 8, with 19 bases in between. The CDR3 length is 14 residues. Germline V gene lookup returns CDR1 MGHDK and CDR2 SYGVNS. CDR3 coding DNA: TGTGCCAGCAGCCTTCGGGGGGCTACGAGCGGCTACACCTTC. Encoded protein: CASSLRGATSGYTF.

The chain is built from TRBV7-6 and TRBJ2-1; 8 bases align to TRBD2. After removal of 0 bases from V and 6 bases from J, the junction contained 10 bases not matched to a gene. Looked up from germline, CDR1 is SGHVS and CDR2 is FNYEAQ. The CDR3 runs 17 residues. The CDR3 loop is CASSLARSGRFANEQFF. The CDR3 DNA follows: TGTGCCAGCAGCTTAGCACGAAGCGGGAGATTTGCCAATGAGCAGTTCTTC.

The chain combines TRBV2 with TRBJ2-1, with 9 bases lining up with TRBD2. This CDR3 comprises 16 residues. CDR1 SNHLY and CDR2 FYNNEI come from the germline V gene. J was trimmed by 5 bases and V by 2 bases; bases with no gene match: 7. The CDR3 DNA reads TGTGCCAGCAGTGAACGTCTCCTAGCGGGGAACAATGAGCAGTTCTTC. Its translation is CASSERLLAGNNEQFF.

This chain joins TRBV7-2 and TRBJ1-2; 7 bases fit TRBD1. Germline assignment: CDR1 SGHTA and CDR2 FQGNSA. The CDR3 spans 14 residues. V shed 5 bases and J 4 bases; nucleotides not matched to a gene: 7. CDR3 DNA sequence: TGTGCCAGCAGCCTGCCGGGACAGATCTATGGCTACACCTTC. Protein product: CASSLPGQIYGYTF.

The genes are TRBV28 and TRBJ2-7; 9 nucleotides agree with TRBD2. Germline assignment: CDR1 MDHEN and CDR2 SYDVKM. The CDR3 runs 15 residues. Unmatched junction bases numbered 10, after V lost 10 bases and J lost 0 bases. CDR3 bases: TGTGCCACCACCCTTCTAGCGGGACGCTCCTACGAGCAGTACTTC. Translation gives CATTLLAGRSYEQYF.